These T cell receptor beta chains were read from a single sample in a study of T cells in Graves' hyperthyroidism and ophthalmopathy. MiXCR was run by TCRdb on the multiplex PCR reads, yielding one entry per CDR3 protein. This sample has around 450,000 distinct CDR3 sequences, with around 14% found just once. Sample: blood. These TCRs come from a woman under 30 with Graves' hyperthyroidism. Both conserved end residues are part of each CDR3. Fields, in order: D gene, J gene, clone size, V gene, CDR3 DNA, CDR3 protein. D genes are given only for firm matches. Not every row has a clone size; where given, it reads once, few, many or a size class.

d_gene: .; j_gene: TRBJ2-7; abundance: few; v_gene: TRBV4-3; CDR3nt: TGCGCCAGCAGCCAAGATTTGGGACTCCCGCTCGAGCAGTACTTC; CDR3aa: CASSQDLGLPLEQYF
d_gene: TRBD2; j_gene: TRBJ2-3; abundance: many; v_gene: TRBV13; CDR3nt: TGTGCCAGCAGCTCACTAGCGGGAGTGTCTGCAGATACGCAGTATTTT; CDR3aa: CASSSLAGVSADTQYF
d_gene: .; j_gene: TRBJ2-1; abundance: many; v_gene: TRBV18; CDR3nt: TGTGCCAGCTCACCACCCGCCGGGTACAATGAGCAGTTCTTC; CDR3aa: CASSPPAGYNEQFF
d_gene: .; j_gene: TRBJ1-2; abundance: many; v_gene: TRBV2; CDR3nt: TGTGCCAGCAGCCTAAGAGGGGACTCCGGTTCCGGCTACACCTTC; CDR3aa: CASSLRGDSGSGYTF
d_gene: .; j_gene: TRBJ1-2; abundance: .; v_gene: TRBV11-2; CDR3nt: TGTGCCAGCAGCGCCAGGCTCTCAAACTATGGCTACACCTTC; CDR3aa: CASSARLSNYGYTF
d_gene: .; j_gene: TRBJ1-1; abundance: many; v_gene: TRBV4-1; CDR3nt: TGCGCCAGCAGCCACCCGGGCCTGGGGGCTGAAGCTTTCTTT; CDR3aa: CASSHPGLGAEAFF
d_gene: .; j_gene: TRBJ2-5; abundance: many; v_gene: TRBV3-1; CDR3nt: TGTGCCAGCACCCCGCGGGACAGAGACCAAGAGACCCAGTACTTC; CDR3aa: CASTPRDRDQETQYF
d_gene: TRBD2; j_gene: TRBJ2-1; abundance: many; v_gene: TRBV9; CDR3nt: TGTGCCAGCAGCGTAGTGGGCGGGAGCGTCAATGAGCAGTTCTTC; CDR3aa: CASSVVGGSVNEQFF
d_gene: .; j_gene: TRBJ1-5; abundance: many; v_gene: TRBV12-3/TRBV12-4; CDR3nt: TGTGCCAGCAGTTTATCAGGGTCTCATCAGCCCCAGCATTTT; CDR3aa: CASSLSGSHQPQHF
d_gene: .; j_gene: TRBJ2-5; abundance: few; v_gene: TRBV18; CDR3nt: TGTGCCAGCTCACCGGGGCGGGATCAAAAGACCCAGTACTTC; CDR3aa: CASSPGRDQKTQYF
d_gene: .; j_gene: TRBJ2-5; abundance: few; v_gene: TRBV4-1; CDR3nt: TGCGCCAGCAGCCAAACGCCCCAAGAGACCCAGTACTTC; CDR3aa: CASSQTPQETQYF
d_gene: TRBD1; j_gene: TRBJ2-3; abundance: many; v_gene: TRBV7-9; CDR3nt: TGTGCCAGCAGCTTAGTCTTCCGGACAGGGGCTGCAGATACGCAGTATTTT; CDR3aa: CASSLVFRTGAADTQYF
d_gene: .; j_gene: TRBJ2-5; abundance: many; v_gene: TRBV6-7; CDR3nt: TGTGCCAGCAGCCGACATCCGACAGAGTACCAAGAGACCCAGTACTTC; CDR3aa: CASSRHPTEYQETQYF
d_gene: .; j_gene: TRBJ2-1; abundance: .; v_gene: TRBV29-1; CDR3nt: TGCAGCGTTGAAGGGGGCTCCTACAATGAGCAGTTCTTC; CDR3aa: CSVEGGSYNEQFF
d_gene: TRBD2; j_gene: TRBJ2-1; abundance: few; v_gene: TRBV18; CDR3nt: TGTGCCAGCTCACCTTCGTCCGGGACTAGCGACAATGAGCAGTTCTTC; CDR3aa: CASSPSSGTSDNEQFF
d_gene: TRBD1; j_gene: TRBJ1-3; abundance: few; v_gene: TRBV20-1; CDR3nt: TGCAGTGCCGACCGGACAGGGGCTGGAAACACCATATATTTT; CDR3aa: CSADRTGAGNTIYF
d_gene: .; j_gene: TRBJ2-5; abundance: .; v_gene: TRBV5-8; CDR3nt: TGTGCCAGCAGCCTGGACATGGAGGGGGTAGCGCAAGAGACCCAGTACTTC; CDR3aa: CASSLDMEGVAQETQYF
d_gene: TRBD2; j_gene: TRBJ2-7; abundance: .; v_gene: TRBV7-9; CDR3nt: TGTGCCAGCAGCTTAGTTTTTTTGGGGACTAGTAACCGCTACGAGCAGTACTTC; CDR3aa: CASSLVFLGTSNRYEQYF
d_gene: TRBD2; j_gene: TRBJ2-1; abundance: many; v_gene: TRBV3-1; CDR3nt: TGTGCCAGCAGCCAAGATCGGGGTCTAGCGGGGTTCAATGAGCAGTTCTTC; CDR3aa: CASSQDRGLAGFNEQFF
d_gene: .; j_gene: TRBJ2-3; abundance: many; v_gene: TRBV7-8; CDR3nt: TGTGCCAGCAGCTTAGTTTCGGCAGGATCAGCCCATACGCAGTATTTT; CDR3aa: CASSLVSAGSAHTQYF
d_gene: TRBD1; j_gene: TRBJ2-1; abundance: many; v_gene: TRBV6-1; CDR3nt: TGTGCCAGCAGTGAAAGAGAGGGGGCGACCTACCGAAGCTCCTACAATGAGCAGTTCTTC; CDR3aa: CASSEREGATYRSSYNEQFF
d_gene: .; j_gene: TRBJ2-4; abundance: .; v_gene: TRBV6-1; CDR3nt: TGTGCCAGCAGTGCTCAGACCGGGGCAAACGCCAAAAACATTCAGTACTTC; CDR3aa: CASSAQTGANAKNIQYF
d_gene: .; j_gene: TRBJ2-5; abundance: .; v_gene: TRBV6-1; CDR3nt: TGTGCCAGCAGCCACGGGCAGGGAAGCCTCCCGGGAGAGACCCAGTACTTC; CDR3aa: CASSHGQGSLPGETQYF
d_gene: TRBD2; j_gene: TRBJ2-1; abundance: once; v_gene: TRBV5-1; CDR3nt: TGCGCCAGCAGCCCAGCCGGACTAGCGGGGGGGAGCTCCTACAATGAGCAGTTCTTC; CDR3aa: CASSPAGLAGGSSYNEQFF
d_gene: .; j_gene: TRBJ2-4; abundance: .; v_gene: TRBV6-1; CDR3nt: TGTGCCAGCAGGAAAATATCTGGCAAAAACATTCAGTACTTC; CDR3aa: CASRKISGKNIQYF
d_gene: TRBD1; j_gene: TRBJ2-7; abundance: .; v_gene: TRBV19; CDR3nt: TGTGCCAGTAGTGACACCGGGACAGGGGGCGGCGAGCAGTACTTC; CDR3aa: CASSDTGTGGGEQYF
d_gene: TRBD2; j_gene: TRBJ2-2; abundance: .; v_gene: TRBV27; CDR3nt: TGTGCCAGCAGTACCGGACTAGCGGTTCTTAACACCGGGGAGCTGTTTTTT; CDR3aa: CASSTGLAVLNTGELFF
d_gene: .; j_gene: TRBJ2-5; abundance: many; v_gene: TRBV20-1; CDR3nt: TGCAGTGCTTCCCAGACTGTGGGGGAGACCCAGTACTTC; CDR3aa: CSASQTVGETQYF
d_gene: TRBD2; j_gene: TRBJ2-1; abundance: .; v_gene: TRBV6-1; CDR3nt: TGTGCCAGCAGACCTAGCGGGAGGGCCGGTGAGCAGTTCTTC; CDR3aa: CASRPSGRAGEQFF
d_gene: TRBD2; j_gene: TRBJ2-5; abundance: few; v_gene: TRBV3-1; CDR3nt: TGTGCCAGCAGCCAAGCTCTTGATGTGACTAGCGGTTGGTGGGGGGGAGAGACCCAGTACTTC; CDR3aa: CASSQALDVTSGWWGGETQYF
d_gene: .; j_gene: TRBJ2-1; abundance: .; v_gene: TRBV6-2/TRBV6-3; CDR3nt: TGTGCCAGCAGTTTACCTCCGGGGCACTCCCTCGGGGAGCAGTTCTTC; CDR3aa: CASSLPPGHSLGEQFF
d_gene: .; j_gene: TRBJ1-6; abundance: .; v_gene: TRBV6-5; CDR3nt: TGTGCCAGCAGTTACATGCGGGGGAGCTCCTATAATTCACCCCTCCACTTT; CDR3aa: CASSYMRGSSYNSPLHF
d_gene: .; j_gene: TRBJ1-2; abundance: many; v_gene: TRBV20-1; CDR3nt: TGCAGTGCTAGCGGGCCGGACTATGGCTACACCTTC; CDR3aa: CSASGPDYGYTF
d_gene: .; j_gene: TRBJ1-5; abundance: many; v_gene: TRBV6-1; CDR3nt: TGTGCCAGCAGTATGGAGAGCAATCAGCCCCAGCATTTT; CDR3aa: CASSMESNQPQHF
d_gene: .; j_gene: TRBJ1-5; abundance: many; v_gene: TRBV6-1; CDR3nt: TGTGCCAGCACGGGGTCGGGGGTCAATCAGCCCCAGCATTTT; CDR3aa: CASTGSGVNQPQHF
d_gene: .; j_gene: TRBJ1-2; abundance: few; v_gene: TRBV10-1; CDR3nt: TGCGCCAGCAGTGAGTCGGCTCTCTATGGCTACACCTTC; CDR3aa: CASSESALYGYTF
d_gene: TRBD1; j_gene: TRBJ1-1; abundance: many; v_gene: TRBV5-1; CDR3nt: TGCGCCAGCAGCTGGGGGGGGGACAGGCTGAACACTGAAGCTTTCTTT; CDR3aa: CASSWGGDRLNTEAFF
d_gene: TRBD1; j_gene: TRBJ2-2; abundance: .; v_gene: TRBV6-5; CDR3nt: TGTGCCAGCAGTTCCAGGGTGGGACAGGGAGGGCCCGGGGAGCTGTTTTTT; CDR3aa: CASSSRVGQGGPGELFF
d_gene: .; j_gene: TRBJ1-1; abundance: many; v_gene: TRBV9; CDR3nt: TGTGCCAGCAGTGAGGGTATGAACACTGAAGCTTTCTTT; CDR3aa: CASSEGMNTEAFF
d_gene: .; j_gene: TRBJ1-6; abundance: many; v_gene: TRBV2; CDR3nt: TGTGCCAGCACTGCCCGGGGGGTGACAACCGGGGGCCCACCCCTCCACTTT; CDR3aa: CASTARGVTTGGPPLHF
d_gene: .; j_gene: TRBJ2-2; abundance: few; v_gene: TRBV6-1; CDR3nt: TGTGCCAGCAGCGGACAGATCGGGGAGCTGTTTTTT; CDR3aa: CASSGQIGELFF
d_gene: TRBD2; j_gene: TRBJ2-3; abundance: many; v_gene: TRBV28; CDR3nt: TGTGCCAGCAGTTTTGGCCCCTTAGGCGGGAGCGGTACAGATACGCAGTATTTT; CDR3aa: CASSFGPLGGSGTDTQYF
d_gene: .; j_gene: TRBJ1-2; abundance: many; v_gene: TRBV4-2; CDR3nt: TGTGCCAGCAGCCAAGACTTAGGGGAAACCACCTCTGGCTACACCTTC; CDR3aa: CASSQDLGETTSGYTF
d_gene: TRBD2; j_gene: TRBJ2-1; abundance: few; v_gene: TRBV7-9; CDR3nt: TGTGCCAGCAGCTTAGTGGTACCGGGGACTAGCGGGAGGCTCACTATTAATGAGCAGTTCTTC; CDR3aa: CASSLVVPGTSGRLTINEQFF
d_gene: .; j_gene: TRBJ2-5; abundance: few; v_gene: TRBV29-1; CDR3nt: TGCAGCGTTGAGTCCAGAAAACAAGAGACCCAGTGCTTC; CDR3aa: CSVESRKQETQCF
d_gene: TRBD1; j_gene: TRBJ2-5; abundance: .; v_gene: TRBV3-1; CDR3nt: TGTGCCAGCAGCCAAACAGGGGCCCCCATTCAAGAGACCCAGTACTTC; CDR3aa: CASSQTGAPIQETQYF
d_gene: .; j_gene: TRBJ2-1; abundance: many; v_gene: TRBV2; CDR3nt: TGTGCCAGCAGTGAAAAGGTCAGCCTTACCTACAATGAGCAGTTCTTC; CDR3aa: CASSEKVSLTYNEQFF
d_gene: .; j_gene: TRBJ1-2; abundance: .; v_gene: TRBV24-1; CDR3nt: TGTGCCACCAGTGATCCCGTAAACTATGGCTACACCTTC; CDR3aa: CATSDPVNYGYTF
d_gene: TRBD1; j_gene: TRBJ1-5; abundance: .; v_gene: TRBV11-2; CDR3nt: TGTGCCAGCAGTATAACTTTTTCGGGGACAGACAATCAGCCCCAGCATTTT; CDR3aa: CASSITFSGTDNQPQHF
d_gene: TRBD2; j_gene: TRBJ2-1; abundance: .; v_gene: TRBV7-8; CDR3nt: TGTGCCAGCAGCTCCAGAGGACTAGCGGGAGGGCCCTCCTACAATGAGCAGTTCTTC; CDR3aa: CASSSRGLAGGPSYNEQFF
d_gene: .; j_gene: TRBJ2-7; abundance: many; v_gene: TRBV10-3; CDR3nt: TGTGCCAGAAGTTACAAGGGTACCTACGAGCAGTACTTC; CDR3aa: CARSYKGTYEQYF
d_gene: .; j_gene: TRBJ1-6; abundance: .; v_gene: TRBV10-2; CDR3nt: TGCGCCAGCAGCTCAGGGAGCTCCTATAATTCACCCCTCCACTTT; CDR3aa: CASSSGSSYNSPLHF
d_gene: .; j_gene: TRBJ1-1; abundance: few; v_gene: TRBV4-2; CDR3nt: TGTGCCAGCAGCCTTGAAGAGACTGAAGCTTTCTTT; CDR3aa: CASSLEETEAFF
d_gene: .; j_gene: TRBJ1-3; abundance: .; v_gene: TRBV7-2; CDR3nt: TGTGCCAGCAGCTTTGGGGGGATCACTGGAAACACCATATATTTT; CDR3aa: CASSFGGITGNTIYF
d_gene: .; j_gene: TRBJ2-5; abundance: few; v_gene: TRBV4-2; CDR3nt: TGTGCCAGCAGCCAAGGGGGAAAAGAGACCCAGTACTTC; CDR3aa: CASSQGGKETQYF
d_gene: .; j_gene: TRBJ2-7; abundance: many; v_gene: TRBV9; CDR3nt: TGTGCCAGCAGCGTAGCTGAGGGTTACGAGCAGTACTTC; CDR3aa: CASSVAEGYEQYF